These 3 T cell receptor beta chains were sequenced from one sample in a study of cytomegalovirus exposure and HLA in healthy donors. It was with 60 Vbeta and 13 Jbeta primers that the PCR ran. Produced via immunoSEQ multiplex PCR; TCRdb's table is partial and in-frame only. The sample carries 130,000 or so clones, about four fifths recorded once. Sequences were obtained from PBMCs. The receptors were sampled from a man aged 30 to 45 in good health and CMV-seronegative.

V and J are TRBV27 and TRBJ2-2; TRBD1 matches 8 bases. The ends lost 7 bases at V and 4 bases at J; junction bases unmatched: 5. CDR1 and CDR2 from the germline V gene are MNHEY and SMNVEV (reference sequence). The CDR3 has 14 amino acids. The CDR3, as DNA: TGTGCCAGCACCCGGACAGGGAGCACCGGGGAGCTGTTTTTT. Amino acids: CASTRTGSTGELFF.

The rearrangement joins TRBV5-1 to TRBJ2-1; 9 bases match TRBD2. CDR3 length equals 16 residues. CDR1 is SGHRS and CDR2 is YFSETQ in the germline V gene. The trim removed 4 bases at V and 6 bases at J, leaving 11 bases unmatched. CDR3 loop: CASSPPRAGGGNEQFF. CDR3 nucleotide sequence: TGCGCCAGCAGCCCTCCCCGAGCGGGGGGAGGCAATGAGCAGTTCTTC.

This clone was picked up one time. The V call is TRBV5-1, the J call TRBJ2-7, with 7 positions matching TRBD1. The CDR3 is made up of 14 amino acids. Germline values: CDR1 SGHRS, CDR2 YFSETQ. Losses at the gene ends were 4 bases for V and 0 bases for J; bases not matched to a gene: 4. Written as DNA, the CDR3 is TGCGCCAGCAGCGGGGACAGCAGCTCCTACGAGCAGTACTTC. Its protein product is CASSGDSSSYEQYF.